These 21 T cell receptor beta chains originate from one sample sequenced in a study of vaccination effects on CD4 cells after COVID-19. Profiling relied on immunoSEQ multiplex PCR, and the TCRdb table lists in-frame clones only, not all of them. The repertoire has roughly 41,000 clones, over 60% of them found once; the top ten carry approximately 16%. Sequencing was preceded by expansion of antigen-specific CD4+ T cells with viral peptide pools in the ViraFEST assay. Isolation of CD4+ T cells took place after 10 days of culture. Vaccine administered to participants consisted of two doses of either BNT162b2 or mRNA-1273. These TCRs are of unknown antigen specificity. Sequenced material: CD4+ T cells from PBMCs cultured with HCoV-OC43 spike peptides, taken after COVID-19 vaccination. The sample's subset: HCoV-OC43 spike overlapping peptide pool stimulation. These receptors all come from a human donor who received a COVID-19 vaccine.

The chain has TRBV30 and TRBJ2-3; D is unresolved. The ends were cut back, 0 bases at V and 1 base at J, with 8 bases in the middle. CDR3 length: 14 amino acids. Germline V gives CDR1 GTSNPN, CDR2 SVGIG (reference sequence). CDR3 in DNA: TGTGCCTGGAGTGTAATCGTCGGCACAGATACGCAGTATTTT. Its protein product is CAWSVIVGTDTQYF.

The rearrangement joins TRBV5-4 to TRBJ2-2; TRBD2 agrees at 8 bases. J gave up 2 bases and V 4 bases, and 13 bases lay outside the gene matches. Germline CDR1 reads SGHNT; CDR2 reads YYREEE (reference sequence). The CDR3 has 18 residues. CDR3 sequence (DNA): TGTGCCAGCAGCCCCGGACTAGCTGCCGCCGGAAACACCGGGGAGCTGTTTTTT. Translated, it gives CASSPGLAAAGNTGELFF.

In this sample, this clone turned up once. The chain couples TRBV19 to TRBJ1-2; TRBD1 matches at 7 bases. Germline V gives CDR1 LNHDA, CDR2 SQIVND (reference sequence). The CDR3 covers 13 residues. V shed 10 bases, J shed 2 bases, and the junction held 7 bases outside the gene matches. The CDR3 DNA follows: TGTGCCACCGGGACAGATTGGAACTATGGCTACACCTTC. The encoded protein is CATGTDWNYGYTF.

The chain combines TRBV20-1 with TRBJ1-1; D remains ambiguous. Germline V gene data show CDR1 as DFQATT and CDR2 as SNEGSKA (reference sequence). Trimming left V 7 bases short and J 6 bases short, with 12 bases between. This CDR3 region has 11 residues. The chain's CDR3 is CSVKREPEAFF. CDR3 in DNA: TGCAGTGTCAAACGCGAACCTGAAGCTTTCTTT.

V usage is TRBV27 and J usage is TRBJ1-3, with no clear D. CDR1 and CDR2 from the germline V gene are MNHEY and SMNVEV (reference sequence). The CDR3 is 15 residues long. With 1 base removed from V and 2 bases from J, the gap between germline ends came to 9 bases. CDR3 sequence (DNA): TGTGCCAGCAGTTTATACGGAAGCACTGGAAACACCATATATTTT. It codes for CASSLYGSTGNTIYF.

This chain links TRBV7-2 with TRBJ2-7; D might be TRBD2 (6 bases). V was shortened by 1 base and J by 5 bases, with 15 bases between the two germline ends. Germline assignment: CDR1 SGHTA and CDR2 FQGNSA. This CDR3 comprises 15 residues. As DNA, the CDR3 is TGTGCCAGCAGCTTAGATGGAGGGAGTAGAAACGAGCAGTACTTC. This sequence encodes CASSLDGGSRNEQYF.

The chain employs TRBV5-4 and TRBJ1-2; the D gene is possibly TRBD1 (5 bases). Germline CDR1 SGHNT, CDR2 YYREEE (reference sequence). This CDR3 is 14 amino acids long. Trimming removed 0 bases at V and 4 bases at J, with 10 bases between. CDR3 nucleotide sequence: TGTGCCAGCAGCTTGGGGCCTGGGGGCTATGGCTACACCTTC. This sequence encodes CASSLGPGGYGYTF.

In its sample, this clone was seen once. The chain recombines TRBV6-5 with TRBJ2-1; D remains ambiguous. There are 15 residues in the CDR3. V lost 6 bases and J lost 4, with 16 bases in between. From germline, CDR1 is MNHEY and CDR2 SVGAGI. The CDR3 protein is CASSVRPEAYNEQFF. Written as DNA, the CDR3 is TGTGCCAGCAGCGTCCGGCCCGAGGCTTACAATGAGCAGTTCTTC.

This clone was counted a few times. The chain combines TRBV18 with TRBJ1-5; a weak D match, TRBD1 (6 bases). Germline loops: CDR1 KGHSH, CDR2 LQKENI. The CDR3 extends over 12 amino acids. With 5 bases removed from V and 16 bases from J, the gap between germline ends came to 18 bases. The CDR3, as DNA: TGTGCCAGCTCATCGGACAGTTCCCTTCTACATTTT. Protein: CASSSDSSLLHF.

This rearrangement joins TRBV4-1 to TRBJ1-3; 8 bases line up with TRBD1. The CDR3 is made up of 18 amino acids. CDR1 MGHRA and CDR2 YSYEKL come from the germline V gene. V was clipped by 4 bases and J by 4 bases; unmatched bases: 15. The CDR3 sequence is CASSRTGKGGWNGNTIYF. The CDR3 coding sequence is TGCGCCAGCAGCCGGACAGGGAAAGGGGGCTGGAACGGAAACACCATATATTTT.

CDR3 amino acids: CASSPLTGASSGANVLTF. CDR3 nucleotide sequence: TGTGCCAGCTCACCCCTGACAGGGGCCTCCTCTGGGGCCAACGTCCTGACTTTC. V gene TRBV18 combines with J gene TRBJ2-6, with 8 bases aligning to TRBD1. CDR3 length: 18 amino acids. V trimming: 3 bases; J trimming: 0 bases; junction bases outside the gene matches: 7. Germline V gene sequence: CDR1 KGHSH, CDR2 LQKENI.

This clone was detected only a few times. The chain joins TRBV19 to TRBJ2-7; D not resolved. Germline assignment: CDR1 LNHDA and CDR2 SQIVND (reference sequence). The CDR3 spans 12 residues. Trimming left V 3 bases short and J 6 bases short, with 9 bases between. For the CDR3, the DNA is TGTGCCAGTAGTATTTCCGGTCGCGAGCAGTACTTC. It encodes CASSISGREQYF.

This chain joins TRBV7-2 and TRBJ2-3; D is possibly TRBD1 (5 bases). Germline V gene data show CDR1 as SGHTA and CDR2 as FQGNSA. Trimming took 4 bases from V and 1 from J, leaving 9 bases between them. The CDR3 sequence is 14 residues long. The CDR3 region has the DNA TGTGCCAGCAGCTATACCAGGGGCACAGATACGCAGTATTTT. Translating gives CASSYTRGTDTQYF.

This clone was seen only a few times. J is TRBJ1-4 and V is TRBV7-8, with D possibly TRBD1 on 6 matching bases. Deletions cut 2 bases from V and 5 bases from J, with 12 bases between. From germline, CDR1 is SGHVS and CDR2 FQNEAQ. The CDR3 runs 15 residues. In DNA form, the CDR3 reads TGTGCCAGCAGCTTAATGGGGGCACCCAATGAAAAACTGTTTTTT. It specifies CASSLMGAPNEKLFF.

V is TRBV7-9 and J is TRBJ2-5; 7 nucleotides align to TRBD2. Germline CDR1 reads SEHNR; CDR2 reads FQNEAQ (reference sequence). CDR3 length equals 14 residues. With V trimmed by 3 bases and J by 5 bases, 6 bases remained unmatched. The DNA for the CDR3 is TGTGCCAGCAGCTTCCGGCGGGGGAGGGAGACCCAGTACTTC. Encoded protein: CASSFRRGRETQYF.

V and J are TRBV10-3 and TRBJ2-5, with 11 bases that match TRBD2. Trimming removed 2 bases from V and 5 bases from J; junction bases left unmatched: 13. Per the germline V gene, CDR1 is ENHRY and CDR2 is SYGVKD. This CDR3 region has 18 residues. This CDR3 is CAISEGLAGGRDQETQYF. The CDR3, as DNA: TGTGCCATCAGTGAGGGGCTAGCGGGGGGCCGAGATCAGGAGACCCAGTACTTC.

The chain joins TRBV23-1 to TRBJ2-5, with D maybe TRBD2 (5 bases). TRBV23-1 is sorted into the ORF group, with uncertain function. The V gene lost 0 bases and the J gene lost 5 bases, with 22 bases spanning the gap. CDR3 length: 18 amino acids. CDR3 region: CASSQSREHGSGGETQYF. The CDR3 DNA reads TGCGCCAGCAGTCAATCAAGGGAACATGGCTCCGGCGGGGAGACCCAGTACTTC.

The rearrangement links TRBV5-8 to TRBJ1-5, with 12 bases aligning to TRBD1. The CDR3 is made up of 18 amino acids. The ends lost 4 bases at V and 1 base at J; junction bases unmatched: 9. Germline CDR1 reads SGHTS; CDR2 reads YDEGEE. The CDR3 DNA is TGTGCCAGCAGCCCGGGACAGGGGGCTGGGGGGAGCAATCAGCCCCAGCATTTT. It specifies CASSPGQGAGGSNQPQHF.

The V and J genes are TRBV9 and TRBJ2-1, with D uncertain. V lost 6 bases to trimming and J lost 10 bases, with 5 bases between them. The CDR3 extends over 9 amino acids. The germline gives CDR1 SGDLS, CDR2 YYNGEE. This chain's CDR3 is CASNDEQFF. DNA of the CDR3: TGTGCCAGCAACGACGAGCAGTTCTTC.

This clone came up once. Here the CDR3 reads CASSPNLPSSTDTQYF. CDR3 DNA sequence: TGTGCCAGCTCACCGAACCTCCCCTCCAGCACAGATACGCAGTATTTT. This rearrangement joins TRBV18 to TRBJ2-3, with D uncertain. Germline lookup yields CDR1 KGHSH and CDR2 LQKENI. CDR3 length equals 16 residues. V was cut by 3 bases and J by 0 bases, with 13 bases left in between.

V gene TRBV15 combines with J gene TRBJ2-7; 12 positions agree with TRBD2. The CDR3 runs 19 residues. J gave up 2 bases and V 0 bases, and 11 bases lay outside the gene matches. The V gene's germline CDR1 is LNHNV and CDR2 YYDKDF (reference sequence). The CDR3 DNA follows: TGTGCCACCAGCAGAGAAGATTCTAGCGGGAGGGCCTCCCCCTACGAGCAGTACTTC. Its translation is CATSREDSSGRASPYEQYF.